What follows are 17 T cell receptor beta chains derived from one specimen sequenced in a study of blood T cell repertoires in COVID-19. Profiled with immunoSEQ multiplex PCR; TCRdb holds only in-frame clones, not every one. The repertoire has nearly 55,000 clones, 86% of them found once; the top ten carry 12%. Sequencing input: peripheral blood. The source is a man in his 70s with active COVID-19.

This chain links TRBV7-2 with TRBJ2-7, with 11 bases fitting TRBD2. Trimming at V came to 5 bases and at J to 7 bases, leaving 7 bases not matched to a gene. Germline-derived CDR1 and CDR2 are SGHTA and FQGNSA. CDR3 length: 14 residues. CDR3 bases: TGTGCCAGCAGCCTACTAGCGGGGGTGGGGGAGCAGTACTTC. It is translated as CASSLLAGVGEQYF.

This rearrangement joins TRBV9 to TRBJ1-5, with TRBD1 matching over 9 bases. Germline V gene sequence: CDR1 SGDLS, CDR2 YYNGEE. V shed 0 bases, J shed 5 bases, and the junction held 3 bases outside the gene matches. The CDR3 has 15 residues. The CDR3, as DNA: TGTGCCAGCAGCGTAGTTAGGGACAGGGATCAGCCCCAGCATTTT. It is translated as CASSVVRDRDQPQHF.

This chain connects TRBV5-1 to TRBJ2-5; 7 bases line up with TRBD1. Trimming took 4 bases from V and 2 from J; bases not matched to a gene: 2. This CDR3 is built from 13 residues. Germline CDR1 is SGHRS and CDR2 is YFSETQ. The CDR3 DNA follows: TGCGCCAGCAGCGGACAGGTACAAGAGACCCAGTACTTC. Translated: CASSGQVQETQYF.

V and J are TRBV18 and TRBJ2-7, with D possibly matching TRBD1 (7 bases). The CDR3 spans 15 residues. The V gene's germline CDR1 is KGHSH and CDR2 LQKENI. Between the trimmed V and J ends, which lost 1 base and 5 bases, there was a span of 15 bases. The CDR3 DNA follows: TGTGCCAGCTCACCACTCAGGGGGGCTTACGACGAGCAGTACTTC. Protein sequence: CASSPLRGAYDEQYF.

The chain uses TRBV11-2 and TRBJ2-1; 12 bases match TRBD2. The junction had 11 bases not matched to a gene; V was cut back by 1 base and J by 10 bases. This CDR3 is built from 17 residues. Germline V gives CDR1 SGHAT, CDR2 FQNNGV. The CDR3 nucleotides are TGTGCCAGCAGCTTAGTGGGGCTAGCGGGGGGGCCTTGGGAGCAGTTCTTC. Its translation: CASSLVGLAGGPWEQFF.

In nucleotides, the CDR3 is TGTGCCAGCAGCGTAAAACAGGGGACTCAGCCCCAGCATTTT. It specifies CASSVKQGTQPQHF. The chain combines TRBV5-5 with TRBJ1-5, with 7 bases aligning to TRBD1. The CDR3 is made up of 14 amino acids. Germline CDR1 reads SGHKS; CDR2 reads YYEKEE (reference sequence). The V segment lost 4 bases and the J segment 6 bases; nucleotides outside the gene matches: 7.

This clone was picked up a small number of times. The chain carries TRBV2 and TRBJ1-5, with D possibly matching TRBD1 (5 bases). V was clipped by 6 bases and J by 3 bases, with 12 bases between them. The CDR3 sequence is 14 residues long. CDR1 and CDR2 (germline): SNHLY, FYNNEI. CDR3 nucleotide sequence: TGTGCCAGCAGCCCAGGACAAACCAATCAGCCCCAGCATTTT. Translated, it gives CASSPGQTNQPQHF.

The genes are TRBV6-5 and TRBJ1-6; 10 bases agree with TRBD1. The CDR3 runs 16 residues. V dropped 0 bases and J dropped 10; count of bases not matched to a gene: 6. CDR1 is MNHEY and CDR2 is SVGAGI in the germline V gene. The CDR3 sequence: CASSYSRGQGTSPLHF. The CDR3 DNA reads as TGTGCCAGCAGTTACTCTAGGGGACAGGGGACATCACCCCTCCACTTT.

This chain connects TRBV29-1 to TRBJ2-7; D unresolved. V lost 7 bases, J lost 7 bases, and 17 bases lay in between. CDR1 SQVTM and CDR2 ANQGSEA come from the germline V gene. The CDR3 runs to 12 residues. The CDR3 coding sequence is TGCAGCGCCCTTTCTAGAGCCCGGGAGCAGTACTTC. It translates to CSALSRAREQYF.

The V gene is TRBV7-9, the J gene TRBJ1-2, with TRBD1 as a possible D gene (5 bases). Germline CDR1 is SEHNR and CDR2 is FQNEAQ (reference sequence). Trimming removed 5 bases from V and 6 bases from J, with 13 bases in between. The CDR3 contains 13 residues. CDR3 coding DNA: TGTGCCAGCAGCGCCAGGGATGGAGATGGCTACACCTTC. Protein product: CASSARDGDGYTF.

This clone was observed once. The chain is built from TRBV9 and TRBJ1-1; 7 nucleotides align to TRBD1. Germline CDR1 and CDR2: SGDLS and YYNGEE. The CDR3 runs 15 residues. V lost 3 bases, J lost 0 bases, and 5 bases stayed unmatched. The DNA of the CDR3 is TGTGCCAGCAGCGCCACACAGGGGCTGAACACTGAAGCTTTCTTT. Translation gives CASSATQGLNTEAFF.

The CDR3 loop is CASGTGTANEKLFF. DNA of the CDR3: TGTGCCAGCGGCACAGGGACCGCTAATGAAAAACTGTTTTTT. The rearrangement links TRBV6-5 to TRBJ1-4, with D possibly being TRBD1 (6 bases). The V and J ends lost 8 bases and 3 bases respectively, with 13 bases between them. Germline lookup yields CDR1 MNHEY and CDR2 SVGAGI. The CDR3 is 14 residues long.

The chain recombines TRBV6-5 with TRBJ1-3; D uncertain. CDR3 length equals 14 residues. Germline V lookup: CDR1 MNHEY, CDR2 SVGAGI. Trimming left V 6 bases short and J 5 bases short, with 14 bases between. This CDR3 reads CASSLGGGRNTIYF. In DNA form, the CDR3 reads TGTGCCAGCAGCCTCGGAGGAGGAAGAAACACCATATATTTT.

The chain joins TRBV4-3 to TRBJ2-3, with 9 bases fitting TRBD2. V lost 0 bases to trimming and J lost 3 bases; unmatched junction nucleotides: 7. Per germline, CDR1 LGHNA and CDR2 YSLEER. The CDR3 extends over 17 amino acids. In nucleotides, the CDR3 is TGCGCCAGCAGCCAAGAGGCTAGCGGGGCCTGGACAGATACGCAGTATTTT. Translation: CASSQEASGAWTDTQYF.

The CDR3 DNA reads TGTGCCAGCAGCTTAGAGCAGGGGGCCTATGGCTACACCTTC. This translates into CASSLEQGAYGYTF. V is TRBV7-2 and J is TRBJ1-2, with 8 bases fitting TRBD1. CDR1 SGHTA and CDR2 FQGNSA come from the germline V gene. The J segment lost 4 bases and the V segment lost 1 base, leaving 2 bases of the junction unmatched. The CDR3 runs to 14 residues.

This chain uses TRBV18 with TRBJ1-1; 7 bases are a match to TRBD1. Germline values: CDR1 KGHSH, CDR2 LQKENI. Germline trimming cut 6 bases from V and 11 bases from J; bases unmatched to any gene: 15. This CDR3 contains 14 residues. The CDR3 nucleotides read TGTGCCAGCTCGCGCAACGGACAGGACACTGTGGCTTTCTTT. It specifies CASSRNGQDTVAFF.

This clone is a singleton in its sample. The chain's CDR3 is CASSQEGSGGGAKNIQYF. DNA for the CDR3: TGTGCCAGCAGCCAAGAGGGATCGGGGGGAGGAGCCAAAAACATTCAGTACTTC. The genes are TRBV4-2 and TRBJ2-4, with TRBD2 matching over 7 bases. Unmatched junction bases numbered 8, after V lost 0 bases and J lost 0 bases. The germline CDR1 and CDR2 sequences are LGHNA and YNFKEQ. CDR3 length: 18 amino acids.